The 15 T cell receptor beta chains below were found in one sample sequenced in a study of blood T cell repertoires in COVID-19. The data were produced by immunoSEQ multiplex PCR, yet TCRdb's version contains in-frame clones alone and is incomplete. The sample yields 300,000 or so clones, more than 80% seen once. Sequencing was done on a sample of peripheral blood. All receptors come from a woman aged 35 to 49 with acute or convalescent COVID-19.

As DNA, the CDR3 is TGTGCCAGCAGCTCGGGCGGGATCCCGGGTGAAAAACTGTTTTTT. It codes for CASSSGGIPGEKLFF. This rearrangement joins TRBV5-8 to TRBJ1-4, with no clear D. V was clipped by 3 bases and J by 7 bases, with 16 bases between them. The CDR3 totals 15 residues. Germline V gene data show CDR1 as SGHTS and CDR2 as YDEGEE.

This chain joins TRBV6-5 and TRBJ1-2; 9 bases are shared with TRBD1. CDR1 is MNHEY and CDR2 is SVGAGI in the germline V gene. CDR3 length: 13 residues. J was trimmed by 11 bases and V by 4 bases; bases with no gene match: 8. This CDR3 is CASSSLGTGSYTF. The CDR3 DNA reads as TGTGCCAGCAGTTCCCTTGGGACAGGGAGTTACACCTTC.

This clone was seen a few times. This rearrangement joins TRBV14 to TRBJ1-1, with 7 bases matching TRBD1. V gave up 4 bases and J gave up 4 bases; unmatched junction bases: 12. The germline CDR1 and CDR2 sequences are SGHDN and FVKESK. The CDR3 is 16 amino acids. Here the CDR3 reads CASSPTWWAGGTEAFF. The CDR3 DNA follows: TGTGCCAGCAGCCCCACGTGGTGGGCAGGGGGCACTGAAGCTTTCTTT.

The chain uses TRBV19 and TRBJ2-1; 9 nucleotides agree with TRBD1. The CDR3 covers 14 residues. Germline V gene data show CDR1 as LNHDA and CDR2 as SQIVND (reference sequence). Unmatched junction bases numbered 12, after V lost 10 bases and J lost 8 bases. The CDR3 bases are TGTGCCACCAAAACTACCGGGACAGGGCATGAGCAGTTCTTC. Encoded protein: CATKTTGTGHEQFF.

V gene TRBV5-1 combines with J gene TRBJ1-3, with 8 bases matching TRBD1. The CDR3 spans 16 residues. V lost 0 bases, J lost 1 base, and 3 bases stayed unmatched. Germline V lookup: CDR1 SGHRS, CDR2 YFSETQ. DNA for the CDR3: TGCGCCAGCAGCTTGGCCGACAGGGGATCTGGAAACACCATATATTTT. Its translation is CASSLADRGSGNTIYF.

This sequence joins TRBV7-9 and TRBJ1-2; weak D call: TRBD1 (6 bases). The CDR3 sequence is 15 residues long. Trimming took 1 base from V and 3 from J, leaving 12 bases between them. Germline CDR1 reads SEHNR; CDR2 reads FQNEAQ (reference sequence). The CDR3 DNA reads TGTGCCAGCAGCTTAGGCACAGGGTTGGACTATGGCTACACCTTC. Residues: CASSLGTGLDYGYTF.

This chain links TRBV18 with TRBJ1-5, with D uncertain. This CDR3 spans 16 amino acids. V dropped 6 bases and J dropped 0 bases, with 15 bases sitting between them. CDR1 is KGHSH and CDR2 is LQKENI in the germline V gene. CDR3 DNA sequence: TGTGCCAGCTCGATCGGCGTCGGGGATAGCAATCAGCCCCAGCATTTT. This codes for CASSIGVGDSNQPQHF. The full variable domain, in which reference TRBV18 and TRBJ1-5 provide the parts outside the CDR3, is NAGVMQNPRHLVRRRGQEARLRCSPMKGHSHVYWYRQLPEEGLKFMVYLQKENIIDESGMPKERFSAEFPKEGPSILRIQQVVRGDSAAYFCASSIGVGDSNQPQHFGDGTRLSIL.

CDR3 coding DNA: TGTGCCAGCAGCACAACAGGGGTCCTCACCCTTTACAATGAGCAGTTCTTC. Its translation is CASSTTGVLTLYNEQFF. The rearrangement links TRBV7-8 to TRBJ2-1; TRBD1 agrees at 7 bases. Germline lookup yields CDR1 SGHVS and CDR2 FQNEAQ. V lost 5 bases and J lost 4; bases outside the gene matches: 14. This CDR3 is 17 amino acids long.

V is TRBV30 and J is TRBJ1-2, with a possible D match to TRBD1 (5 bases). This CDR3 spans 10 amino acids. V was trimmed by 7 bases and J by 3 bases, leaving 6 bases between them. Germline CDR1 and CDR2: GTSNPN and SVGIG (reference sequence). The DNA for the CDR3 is TGTGCCTTAGGGGACTATGGCTACACCTTC. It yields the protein CALGDYGYTF.

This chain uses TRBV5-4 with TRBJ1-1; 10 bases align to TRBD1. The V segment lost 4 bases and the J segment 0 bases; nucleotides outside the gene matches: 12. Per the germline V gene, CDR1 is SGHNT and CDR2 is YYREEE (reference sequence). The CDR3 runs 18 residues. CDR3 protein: CASSETRGTGAMNTEAFF. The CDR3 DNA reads TGTGCCAGCAGCGAGACCCGAGGGACAGGGGCCATGAACACTGAAGCTTTCTTT.

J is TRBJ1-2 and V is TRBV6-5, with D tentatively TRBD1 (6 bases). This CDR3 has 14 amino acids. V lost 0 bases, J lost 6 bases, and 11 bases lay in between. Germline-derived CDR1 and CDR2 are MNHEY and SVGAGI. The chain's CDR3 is CASSYSSGAHGYTF. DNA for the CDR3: TGTGCCAGCAGTTACTCGTCAGGGGCTCATGGCTACACCTTC.

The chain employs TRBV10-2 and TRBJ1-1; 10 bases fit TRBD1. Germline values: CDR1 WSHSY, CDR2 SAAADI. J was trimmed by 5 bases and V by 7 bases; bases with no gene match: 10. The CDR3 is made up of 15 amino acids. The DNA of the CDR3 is TGCGCCAGCACCATCGACAGGGGGCGTAAAACTGAAGCTTTCTTT. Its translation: CASTIDRGRKTEAFF.

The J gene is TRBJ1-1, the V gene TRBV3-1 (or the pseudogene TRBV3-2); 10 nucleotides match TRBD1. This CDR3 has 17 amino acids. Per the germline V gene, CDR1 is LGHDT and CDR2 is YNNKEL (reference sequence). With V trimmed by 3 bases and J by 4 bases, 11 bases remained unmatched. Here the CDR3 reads CASSQGTGVVIGTEAFF. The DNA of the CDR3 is TGTGCCAGCAGCCAGGGGACAGGGGTCGTCATTGGCACTGAAGCTTTCTTT.

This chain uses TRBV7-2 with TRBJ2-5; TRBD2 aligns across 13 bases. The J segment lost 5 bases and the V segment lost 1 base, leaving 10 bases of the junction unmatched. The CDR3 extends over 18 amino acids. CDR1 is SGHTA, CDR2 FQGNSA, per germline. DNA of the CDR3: TGTGCCAGCAGCTTAGAAGGAGTACTAGCGGGGGGGTGGGAGACCCAGTACTTC. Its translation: CASSLEGVLAGGWETQYF. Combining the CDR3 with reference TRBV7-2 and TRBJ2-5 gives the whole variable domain GAGVSQSPSNKVTEKGKDVELRCDPISGHTALYWYRQSLGQGLEFLIYFQGNSAPDKSGLPSDRFSAERTGGSVSTLTIQRTQQEDSAVYLCASSLEGVLAGGWETQYFGPGTRLLVL.

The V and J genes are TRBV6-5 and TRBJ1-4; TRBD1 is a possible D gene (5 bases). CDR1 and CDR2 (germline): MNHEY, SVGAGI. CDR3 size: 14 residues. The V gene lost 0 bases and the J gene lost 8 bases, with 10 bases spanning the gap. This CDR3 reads CASSYSPGREKLFF. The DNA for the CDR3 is TGTGCCAGCAGTTACTCGCCAGGGCGGGAAAAACTGTTTTTT.